This TCR beta chain was found in a study of cytomegalovirus exposure and HLA in healthy donors. Each donor's status was that of a healthy bone marrow donor. The CDR3 totals 17 residues. The V end lost 0 bases, the J end lost 0 bases, and 13 bases lay between the germline ends. The V gene's germline CDR1 is SGHRS and CDR2 YFSETQ. This clone was detected once. With 60 Vbeta and 13 Jbeta primers, the PCR was carried out. Only in-frame clones appear in the TCRdb table, and some are missing; sequencing was by immunoSEQ multiplex PCR. The sample contains approximately 50,000 clones, 60% to 85% of which appear only once.

This chain uses TRBV5-1 with TRBJ1-3, with D uncertain. This TCR was recovered from a young man in good health and CMV-seropositive. The sequenced material came from PBMCs. Here the CDR3 DNA reads TGCGCCAGCAGCTTGGATGTTTCGTTCCTCTCTGGAAACACCATATATTTT. It is translated as CASSLDVSFLSGNTIYF.